What follows is one T cell receptor (beta chain) and its context. This entry is derived from a study of shared clonotypes between healthy human individuals. Generated by immunoSEQ multiplex PCR, the TCRdb table keeps only in-frame clones and is missing some. Of around 2.5 million clones listed, approximately 93% are singletons. Trimming removed 3 bases from V and 2 bases from J, with 8 bases in between. The germline V gene has CDR1 MNHEY and CDR2 SMNVEV (reference sequence). This CDR3 has 15 residues. The clonotype was recovered from a man aged 18 to 35 in good health. Some clones in this sample may be carry-over from other donors' samples. The chain is built from TRBV27 and TRBJ2-6; D unresolved. The source material was naive CD4+ T cells from PBMCs. Subset noted: CD45RA+ positively selected. In nucleotides, the CDR3 is TGTGCCAGCAGTTTTTGGGCAGCTGGGGCCAACGTCCTGACTTTC. It yields the protein CASSFWAAGANVLTF.